A single sample is the source of the 30 T cell receptor beta chains below, sequenced in a study of sequential checkpoint blockade in melanoma. Regarding treatment: randomized to nivolumab then ipilimumab (arm A) or the reverse (arm B). The repertoire was sequenced with immunoSEQ multiplex PCR; TCRdb's copy has only in-frame clones and lacks some. The sample holds more than 20,000 clones, more than 75% seen once. The sample in question was CD8+ T cells sorted from blood (inferred from file names), obtained from a patient given nivolumab and ipilimumab in sequence. These TCRs come from a human donor with melanoma.

The genes are TRBV7-2 and TRBJ2-1; 11 nucleotides align to TRBD2. V lost 4 bases, J lost 10 bases, and 9 bases stayed unmatched. CDR3 length equals 15 residues. Germline values: CDR1 SGHTA, CDR2 FQGNSA. This CDR3 reads CASSSSGGIQYEQFF. CDR3 in DNA: TGTGCCAGCAGCTCTAGCGGGGGGATCCAATACGAGCAGTTCTTC. Based on the CDR3 plus reference TRBV7-2 and TRBJ2-1, the full variable domain is GAGVSQSPSNKVTEKGKDVELRCDPISGHTALYWYRQSLGQGLEFLIYFQGNSAPDKSGLPSDRFSAERTGGSVSTLTIQRTQQEDSAVYLCASSSSGGIQYEQFFGPGTRLTVL.

This chain joins TRBV2 and TRBJ2-5, with 9 positions matching TRBD1. The CDR3 is 15 residues long. The ends lost 3 bases at V and 1 base at J; junction bases unmatched: 3. The V gene's germline CDR1 is SNHLY and CDR2 FYNNEI. CDR3 in amino acids: CASSDQTGGQETQYF. The DNA for the CDR3 is TGTGCCAGCAGTGATCAGACAGGGGGCCAAGAGACCCAGTACTTC.

In this sample, this clone turned up once. The chain uses TRBV7-2 and TRBJ2-1, with TRBD1 identical over 9 bases. Losses at the gene ends were 4 bases for V and 7 bases for J; bases not matched to a gene: 5. CDR3 length equals 14 residues. From germline, CDR1 is SGHTA and CDR2 FQGNSA. Here the CDR3 reads CASSSQGALNEQFF. The DNA of the CDR3 is TGTGCCAGCAGCTCACAGGGGGCGCTTAATGAGCAGTTCTTC.

A single count supports this clone. The DNA of the CDR3 is TGTGCCACCAGCAGAGACCCGGGACTGCGTAATGAAAAACTGTTTTTT. Its protein is CATSRDPGLRNEKLFF. The chain joins TRBV15 to TRBJ1-4; possibly TRBD1 for D (5 bases). The CDR3 length is 16 residues. The V gene's germline CDR1 is LNHNV and CDR2 YYDKDF (reference sequence). The V and J ends lost 0 bases and 4 bases respectively, with 12 bases between them.

The chain employs TRBV28 and TRBJ2-1; TRBD2 aligns across 8 bases. From germline, CDR1 is MDHEN and CDR2 SYDVKM. This CDR3 is 15 amino acids long. The ends lost 2 bases at V and 5 bases at J; junction bases unmatched: 5. CDR3 in DNA: TGTGCCAGCAGTTTAGTAGCGGGAAGACACAATGAGCAGTTCTTC. This gives the protein CASSLVAGRHNEQFF.

V usage is TRBV5-1 and J usage is TRBJ2-5; tentative D call: TRBD2 (7 bases). Germline lookup yields CDR1 SGHRS and CDR2 YFSETQ. V shed 4 bases and J shed 2 bases, with 21 bases lying between them. This CDR3 comprises 17 residues. DNA for the CDR3: TGCGCCAGCAGCCCCCACACAGGGAGGGGGGATCAAGAGACCCAGTACTTC. It specifies CASSPHTGRGDQETQYF.

The chain employs TRBV19 and TRBJ1-5; TRBD1 is a possible D gene (5 bases). V shed 6 bases and J shed 5 bases, with 17 bases lying between them. The CDR3 is 15 residues long. CDR1 is LNHDA and CDR2 is SQIVND in the germline V gene (reference sequence). The CDR3 region is CASRPGRGSHQPQHF. The CDR3 nucleotides are TGTGCCAGTAGGCCTGGGAGGGGCTCCCATCAGCCCCAGCATTTT. Full variable domain (outside the CDR3, taken from reference TRBV19 and TRBJ1-5): DGGITQSPKYLFRKEGQNVTLSCEQNLNHDAMYWYRQDPGQGLRLIYYSQIVNDFQKGDIAEGYSVSREKKESFPLTVTSAQKNPTAFYLCASRPGRGSHQPQHFGDGTRLSIL.

This CDR3 reads CASRAQGQGVQETQYF. CDR3 coding DNA: TGTGCCAGCAGAGCCCAGGGACAGGGCGTACAAGAGACCCAGTACTTC. The V call is TRBV27, the J call TRBJ2-5; TRBD1 aligns across 9 bases. The CDR3 extends over 16 amino acids. The germline CDR1 and CDR2 sequences are MNHEY and SMNVEV (reference sequence). V shed 6 bases and J 2 bases; nucleotides not matched to a gene: 10.

The CDR3 loop reads CASSSTGTGYEQFF. The CDR3 DNA follows: TGTGCCAGCAGTTCAACCGGGACAGGGTACGAGCAGTTCTTC. The chain uses TRBV28 and TRBJ2-1; 9 positions agree with TRBD1. J gave up 10 bases and V 4 bases, and 8 bases lay outside the gene matches. Germline V gives CDR1 MDHEN, CDR2 SYDVKM. The CDR3 is 14 amino acids. Full variable domain (outside the CDR3, taken from reference TRBV28 and TRBJ2-1): DVKVTQSSRYLVKRTGEKVFLECVQDMDHENMFWYRQDPGLGLRLIYFSYDVKMKEKGDIPEGYSVSREKKERFSLILESASTNQTSMYLCASSSTGTGYEQFFGPGTRLTVL.

V usage is TRBV30 and J usage is TRBJ2-6; a possible D gene is TRBD1 (6 bases). Germline CDR1 reads GTSNPN; CDR2 reads SVGIG (reference sequence). The CDR3 sequence is 13 residues long. V was pared by 7 bases and J by 1 base, with 8 bases between. The CDR3 DNA follows: TGTGCCTCGGACAGTTCTGGGGCCAACGTCCTGACTTTC. This encodes CASDSSGANVLTF.

The V call is TRBV9, the J call TRBJ2-4; no clear D gene. Germline V gene sequence: CDR1 SGDLS, CDR2 YYNGEE. This CDR3 contains 15 residues. V was clipped by 0 bases and J by 8 bases, with 15 bases between them. The CDR3: CASSVVDSPSDIQYF. The CDR3 nucleotides are TGTGCCAGCAGCGTAGTCGATAGCCCCTCAGACATTCAGTACTTC.

The chain couples TRBV28 to TRBJ2-5, with a weak D call TRBD2 (6 bases). There are 13 residues in the CDR3. Trimming shortened V by 8 bases and J by 4 bases, and 14 bases separated the two germline ends. The germline V gene encodes CDR1 MDHEN and CDR2 SYDVKM. The CDR3 is CASRDSLSETQYF. The DNA of the CDR3 is TGTGCCAGCCGGGACTCGCTCTCAGAGACCCAGTACTTC.

CDR3 sequence: CASSPQGGLANQPQHF. In DNA, the CDR3 is TGTGCCAGCAGCCCACAGGGGGGACTAGCGAATCAGCCCCAGCATTTT. V and J are TRBV11-2 and TRBJ1-5, with TRBD1 matching over 8 bases. Germline V CDR1 and CDR2: SGHAT, FQNNGV. J was trimmed by 4 bases and V by 5 bases; bases with no gene match: 10. This CDR3 has 16 residues.

The chain carries TRBV25-1 and TRBJ1-1; maybe TRBD1 (5 bases). CDR3 length: 14 residues. V lost 3 bases and J 4 bases, leaving 12 bases between the germline ends. CDR1 and CDR2 (germline): MGHDK, SYGVNS. In DNA form, the CDR3 reads TGTGCCAGCAGTGACTGGGGGGGGAGCACTGAAGCTTTCTTT. Translated, it gives CASSDWGGSTEAFF.

The genes are TRBV10-3 and TRBJ2-7; 11 bases agree with TRBD1. The CDR3 sequence is 15 residues long. The germline V gene has CDR1 ENHRY and CDR2 SYGVKD. V shed 0 bases, J shed 7 bases, and the junction held 5 bases outside the gene matches. CDR3 nucleotides: TGTGCCATCAGTGAGTCGGACAGGGGGCCGGGAGAGCAGTACTTC. This translates into CAISESDRGPGEQYF.

The CDR3 coding sequence is TGTGCCAGCAGCCCACTAGCGATCCCCTACGAGCAGTACTTC. Encoded protein: CASSPLAIPYEQYF. The chain links TRBV7-2 to TRBJ2-7; TRBD2 matches 7 bases. V lost 5 bases to trimming and J lost 2 bases; unmatched junction nucleotides: 6. CDR1 and CDR2 from the germline V gene are SGHTA and FQGNSA. This CDR3 is built from 14 residues.

The rearrangement uses TRBV30 and TRBJ2-1; 12 bases are shared with TRBD2. J gave up 4 bases and V 3 bases, and 4 bases lay outside the gene matches. The germline CDR1 and CDR2 sequences are GTSNPN and SVGIG (reference sequence). This CDR3 is 15 amino acids long. Written as DNA, the CDR3 is TGTGCCTGGAGGGCCGGGACTAGCGGGTACAATGAGCAGTTCTTC. It encodes CAWRAGTSGYNEQFF.

The chain recombines TRBV7-2 with TRBJ2-7; tentatively, D is TRBD1 (5 bases). This CDR3 is built from 13 residues. Germline V lookup: CDR1 SGHTA, CDR2 FQGNSA. V was pared by 1 base and J by 9 bases, with 13 bases between. The CDR3 nucleotides read TGTGCCAGCAGCTTAGGATCGCAGGGCGGGCAGTACTTC. It translates to CASSLGSQGGQYF. Full variable domain (remainder filled in from reference TRBV7-2 and TRBJ2-7): GAGVSQSPSNKVTEKGKDVELRCDPISGHTALYWYRQSLGQGLEFLIYFQGNSAPDKSGLPSDRFSAERTGGSVSTLTIQRTQQEDSAVYLCASSLGSQGGQYFGPGTRLTVT.

The J gene is TRBJ2-1, the V gene TRBV2; no clear D gene. V was cut by 4 bases and J by 0 bases, with 10 bases left in between. CDR1 is SNHLY, CDR2 FYNNEI, per germline. The CDR3 is 15 amino acids. DNA of the CDR3: TGTGCCAGCAGTGGGCAGCGCGGCTCCTACAATGAGCAGTTCTTC. Translated: CASSGQRGSYNEQFF.

The chain is built from TRBV28 and TRBJ2-1; the D is unclear. The V and J ends lost 5 bases and 5 bases respectively, with 13 bases between them. CDR1 is MDHEN, CDR2 SYDVKM, per germline. This CDR3 is 14 amino acids long. The CDR3 DNA is TGTGCCAGCAGTGCCTATCAAGTTAACAATGAGCAGTTCTTC. Its protein product is CASSAYQVNNEQFF.

CDR3 in DNA: TGTGCCAGCAGCGGACAGAAAAACACTGAAGCTTTCTTT. It translates to CASSGQKNTEAFF. V is TRBV7-9 and J is TRBJ1-1; the D gene is possibly TRBD1 (6 bases). Trimming stripped 5 bases from V and 2 bases from J, with 9 bases between. This CDR3 comprises 13 residues. Germline V CDR1 and CDR2: SEHNR, FQNEAQ (reference sequence). Based on the CDR3 plus reference TRBV7-9 and TRBJ1-1, the full variable domain is DTGVSQNPRHKITKRGQNVTFRCDPISEHNRLYWYRQTLGQGPEFLTYFQNEAQLEKSRLLSDRFSAERPKGSFSTLEIQRTEQGDSAMYLCASSGQKNTEAFFGQGTRLTVV.

The chain recombines TRBV7-2 with TRBJ1-1, with 8 positions matching TRBD1. The germline V gene has CDR1 SGHTA and CDR2 FQGNSA. This CDR3 region has 13 residues. After removal of 1 base from V and 10 bases from J, the junction contained 5 bases not matched to a gene. The CDR3 region is CASSLEATGVAFF. The CDR3 DNA reads as TGTGCCAGCAGCTTAGAGGCGACAGGGGTAGCTTTCTTT.

The V and J genes are TRBV10-1 and TRBJ2-3, with 8 bases lining up with TRBD1. The CDR3 is 15 amino acids. With V trimmed by 2 bases and J by 3 bases, 4 bases remained unmatched. Germline V gene sequence: CDR1 WNHNN, CDR2 SYGVQD (reference sequence). DNA for the CDR3: TGCGCCAGCAGTGAGGGACAGGGACGAACAGATACGCAGTATTTT. The encoded protein is CASSEGQGRTDTQYF.

The J gene is TRBJ2-6, the V gene TRBV7-2; D unclear. The CDR3 runs 16 residues. With 2 bases removed from V and 0 bases from J, the gap between germline ends came to 8 bases. Germline values: CDR1 SGHTA, CDR2 FQGNSA. The CDR3 reads CASSLRLHSGANVLTF. CDR3 bases: TGTGCCAGCAGCTTAAGACTGCACTCTGGGGCCAACGTCCTGACTTTC.

The V and J genes are TRBV10-2 and TRBJ2-7, with TRBD2 identical over 8 bases. CDR1 is WSHSY, CDR2 SAAADI, per germline. After removal of 2 bases from V and 7 bases from J, the junction contained 10 bases not matched to a gene. This CDR3 is built from 15 residues. The CDR3 is CASSEIRREGREQYF. CDR3 nucleotides: TGCGCCAGCAGTGAGATTCGTCGGGAGGGCCGTGAGCAGTACTTC.

This chain links TRBV20-1 with TRBJ2-1; no clear D. Per the germline V gene, CDR1 is DFQATT and CDR2 is SNEGSKA (reference sequence). This CDR3 comprises 11 residues. Trimming took 5 bases from V and 13 from J, leaving 15 bases between them. The CDR3 here is CSAPLSDIQFF. CDR3 nucleotides: TGCAGTGCTCCTTTGAGCGATATTCAGTTCTTC.

The gene calls are TRBV30 and TRBJ1-5; D may be TRBD1 (6 bases). Trimming left V 2 bases short and J 6 bases short, with 14 bases between. Germline lookup yields CDR1 GTSNPN and CDR2 SVGIG (reference sequence). This CDR3 has 14 amino acids. DNA of the CDR3: TGTGCCTGGAGTAGGGGGGGGGTACTTCAGCCCCAGCATTTT. Its protein is CAWSRGGVLQPQHF.

This rearrangement joins TRBV27 to TRBJ1-5; D is undetermined. The CDR3 extends over 15 amino acids. Germline V gene data show CDR1 as MNHEY and CDR2 as SMNVEV (reference sequence). The V gene lost 7 bases and the J gene lost 1 base, with 14 bases spanning the gap. The CDR3 here is CASTTIWPSNQPQHF. The CDR3 DNA sequence: TGTGCCAGCACGACTATATGGCCAAGCAATCAGCCCCAGCATTTT.

CDR3 protein: CASAFRDNEQFF. The CDR3 DNA is TGCGCCAGCGCTTTCCGGGACAATGAGCAGTTCTTC. V and J are TRBV5-1 and TRBJ2-1; no reliable D call. This CDR3 spans 12 amino acids. Trimming stripped 7 bases from V and 5 bases from J, with 10 bases between. Germline assignment: CDR1 SGHRS and CDR2 YFSETQ.

This chain links TRBV5-6 with TRBJ1-5, with TRBD1 matching 7 bases. Losses at the gene ends were 2 bases for V and 4 bases for J; bases not matched to a gene: 3. The CDR3 runs to 14 residues. Germline values: CDR1 SGHDT, CDR2 YYEEEE. CDR3 nucleotides: TGTGCCAGCAGCTTAGGGGGACAGAATCAGCCCCAGCATTTT. Translated, it gives CASSLGGQNQPQHF.